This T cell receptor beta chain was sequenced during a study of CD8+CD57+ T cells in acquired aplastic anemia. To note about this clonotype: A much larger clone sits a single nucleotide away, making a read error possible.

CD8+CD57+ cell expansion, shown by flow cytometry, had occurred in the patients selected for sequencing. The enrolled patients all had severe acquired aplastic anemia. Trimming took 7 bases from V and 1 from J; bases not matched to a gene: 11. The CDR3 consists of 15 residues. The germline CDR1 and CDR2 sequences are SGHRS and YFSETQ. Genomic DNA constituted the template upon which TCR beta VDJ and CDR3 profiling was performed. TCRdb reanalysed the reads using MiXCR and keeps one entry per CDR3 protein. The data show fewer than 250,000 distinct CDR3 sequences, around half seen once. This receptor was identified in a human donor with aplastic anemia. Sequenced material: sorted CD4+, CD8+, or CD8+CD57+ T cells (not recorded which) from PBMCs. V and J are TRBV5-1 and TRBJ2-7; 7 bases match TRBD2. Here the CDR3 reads CASPPPLAESYEQYF. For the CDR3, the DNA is TGCGCCAGCCCGCCCCCTCTAGCGGAGTCCTACGAGCAGTACTTC.